One T cell receptor (beta chain) is described in this entry. The antigen remains undetermined. This sample was included in a study of post-analysis software for immune sequencing data. Built from TCR beta cDNA, the libraries had unique molecular identifiers in them. MiXCR, run by TCRdb on the PCR reads, gives a single entry per CDR3 protein. The data show about 540,000 distinct CDR3 sequences, roughly 34% seen once. CDR1 and CDR2 (germline): SGHVS, FQNEAQ. V was pared by 0 bases and J by 9 bases, with 5 bases of the junction left unmatched. There are 15 residues in the CDR3. Overall study results and limits: Diversity measured as normalized Chao1 was significantly lower in multiple sclerosis patients than in controls. Strong same-batch co-clustering of samples appeared with F measure clustering. Patients showed TRBV5-6, TRBV5-1 and TRBV20-1 among five TRBV segments more frequent than in controls.

Sequencing was done on a sample of blood. This sequence joins TRBV7-8 and TRBJ1-6; 7 bases align to TRBD1. The receptor was isolated from a girl between 2 and 17 years old with multiple sclerosis. Here the CDR3 reads CASSLADREGSPLHF. DNA for the CDR3: TGTGCCAGCAGCTTAGCCGACAGGGAGGGTTCACCCCTCCACTTT.